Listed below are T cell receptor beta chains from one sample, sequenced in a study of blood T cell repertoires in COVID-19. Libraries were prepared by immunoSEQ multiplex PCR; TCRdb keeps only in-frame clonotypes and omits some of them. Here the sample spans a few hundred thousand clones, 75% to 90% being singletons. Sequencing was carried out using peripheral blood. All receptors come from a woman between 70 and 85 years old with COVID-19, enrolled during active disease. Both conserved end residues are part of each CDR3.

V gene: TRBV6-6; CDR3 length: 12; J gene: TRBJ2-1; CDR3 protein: CASGRAFNEQFF
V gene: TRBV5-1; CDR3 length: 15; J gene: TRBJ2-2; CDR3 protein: CASSSGQGAPGELFF
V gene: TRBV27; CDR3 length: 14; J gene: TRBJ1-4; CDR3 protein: CASRRTSTNEKLFF
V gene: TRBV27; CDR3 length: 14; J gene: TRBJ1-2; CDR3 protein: CASTPSGTGQGYTF
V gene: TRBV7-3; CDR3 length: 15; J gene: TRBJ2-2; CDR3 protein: CASSPTGEGAGELFF
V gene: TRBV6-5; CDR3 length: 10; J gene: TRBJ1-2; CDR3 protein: CASRKAGYTF
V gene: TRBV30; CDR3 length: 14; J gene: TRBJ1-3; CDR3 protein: CAWRNRGSRNTIYF
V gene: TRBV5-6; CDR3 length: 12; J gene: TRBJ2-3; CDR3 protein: CASSPGTDTQYF
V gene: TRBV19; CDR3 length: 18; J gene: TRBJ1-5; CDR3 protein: CASSIGGRGGYSNQPQHF
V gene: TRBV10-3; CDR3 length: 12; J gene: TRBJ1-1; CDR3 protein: CAISESHPGAFF
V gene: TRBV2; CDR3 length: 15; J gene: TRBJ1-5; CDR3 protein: CASNQDRASNQPQHF
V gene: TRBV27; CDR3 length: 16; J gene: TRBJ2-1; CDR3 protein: CASSLMSGSSYNEQFF
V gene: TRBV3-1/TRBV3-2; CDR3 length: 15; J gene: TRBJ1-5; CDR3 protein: CASSQGTGSNQPQHF
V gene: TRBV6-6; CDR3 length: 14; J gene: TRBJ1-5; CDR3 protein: CASSFEDRGEPQHF
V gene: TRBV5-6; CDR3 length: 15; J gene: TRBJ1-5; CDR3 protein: CASSRSLQSNQPQHF
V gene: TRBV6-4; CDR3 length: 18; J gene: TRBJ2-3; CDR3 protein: CASSEREVVAGSTDTQYF
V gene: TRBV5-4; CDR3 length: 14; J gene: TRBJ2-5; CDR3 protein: CASSVTSGQETQYF
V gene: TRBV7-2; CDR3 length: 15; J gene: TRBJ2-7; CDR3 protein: CASSKQPGNSYEQYF
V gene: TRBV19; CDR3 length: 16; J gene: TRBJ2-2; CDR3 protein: CASSRASGPNTGELFF
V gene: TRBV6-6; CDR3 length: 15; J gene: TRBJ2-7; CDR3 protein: CASRRLAVESYEQYF
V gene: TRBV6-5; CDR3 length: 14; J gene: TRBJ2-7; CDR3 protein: CASRDRTGSYEQYF
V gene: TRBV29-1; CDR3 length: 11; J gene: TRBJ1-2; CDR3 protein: CSARQGGGYTF
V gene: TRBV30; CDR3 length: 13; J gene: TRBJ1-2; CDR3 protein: CAWSVQGTGGYTF
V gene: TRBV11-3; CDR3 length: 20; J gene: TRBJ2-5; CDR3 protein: CASSPGLAGLTTSYQETQYF
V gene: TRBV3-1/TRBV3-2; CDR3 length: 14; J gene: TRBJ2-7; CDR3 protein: CASSETSGSVEQYF
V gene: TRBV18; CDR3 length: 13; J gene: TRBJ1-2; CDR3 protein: CASSPGSNYGYTF
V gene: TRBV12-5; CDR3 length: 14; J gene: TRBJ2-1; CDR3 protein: CASGHSGRANEQFF
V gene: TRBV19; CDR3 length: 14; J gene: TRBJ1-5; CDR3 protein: CASRGGQREQPQHF
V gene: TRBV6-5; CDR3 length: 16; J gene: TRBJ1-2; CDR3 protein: CASSFSSPTGNYGYTF
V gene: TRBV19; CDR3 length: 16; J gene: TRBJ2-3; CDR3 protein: CASSIQAGGNTDTQYF
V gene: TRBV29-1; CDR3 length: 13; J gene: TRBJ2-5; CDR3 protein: CSVGTTTAETQYF
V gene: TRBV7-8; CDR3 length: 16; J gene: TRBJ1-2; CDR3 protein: CASSAQTGTGPYGYTF
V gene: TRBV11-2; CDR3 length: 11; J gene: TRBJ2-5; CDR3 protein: CASSFSGAQYF